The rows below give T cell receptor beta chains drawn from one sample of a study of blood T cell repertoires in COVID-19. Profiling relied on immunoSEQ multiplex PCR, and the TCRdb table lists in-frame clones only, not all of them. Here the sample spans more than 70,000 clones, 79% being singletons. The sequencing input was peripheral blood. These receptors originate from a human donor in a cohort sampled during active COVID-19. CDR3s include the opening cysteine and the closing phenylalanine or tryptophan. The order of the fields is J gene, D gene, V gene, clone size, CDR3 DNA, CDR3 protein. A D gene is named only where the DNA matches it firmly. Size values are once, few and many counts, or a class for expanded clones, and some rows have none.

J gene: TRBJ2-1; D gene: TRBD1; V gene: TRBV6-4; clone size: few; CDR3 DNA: TGTGCCAGCAGGAGGACAGGGAGTAATGAGCAGTTCTTC; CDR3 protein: CASRRTGSNEQFF
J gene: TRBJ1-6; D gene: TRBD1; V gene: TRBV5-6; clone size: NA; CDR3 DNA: TGTGCCAGCAGCTCGACAGGGGCTTCCTATTCACCCCTCCACTTT; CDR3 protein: CASSSTGASYSPLHF
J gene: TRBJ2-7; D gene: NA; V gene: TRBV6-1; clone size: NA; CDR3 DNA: TGTGCCAGCAGTGAAGCAGGCCTAGCGCAACTTCTCTCCTACGAGCAGTACTTC; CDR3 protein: CASSEAGLAQLLSYEQYF
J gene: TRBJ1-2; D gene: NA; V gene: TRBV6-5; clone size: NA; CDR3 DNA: TGTGCCAGCAGTTACCGGGCAGGGGAAGGCTACACCTTC; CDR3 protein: CASSYRAGEGYTF
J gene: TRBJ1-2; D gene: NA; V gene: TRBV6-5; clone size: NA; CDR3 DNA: TGTGCCACCAACGAACGGGGGGGGGACTATGGCTACACCTTC; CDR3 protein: CATNERGGDYGYTF
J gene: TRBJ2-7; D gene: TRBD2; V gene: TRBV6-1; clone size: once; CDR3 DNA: TGTGCCAGCAGTGACCCCGGGACTAGCGGGACCCACGAGCAGTACTTC; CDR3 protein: CASSDPGTSGTHEQYF
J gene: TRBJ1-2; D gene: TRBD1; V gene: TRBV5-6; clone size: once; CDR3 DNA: TGTGCCAGCAGCTTGTTGGCAGGGGGCTATGGCTACACCTTC; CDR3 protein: CASSLLAGGYGYTF
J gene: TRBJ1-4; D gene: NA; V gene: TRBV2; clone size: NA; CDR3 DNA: TGTGCCAGCTTCAGCTGGGGGGGGGATGAAAAACTGTTTTTT; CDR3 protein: CASFSWGGDEKLFF
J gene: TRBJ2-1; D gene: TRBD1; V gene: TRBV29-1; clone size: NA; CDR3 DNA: TGCAGCGCCCCGGGACAGGGGACCTTCTCCTACAATGAGCAGTTCTTC; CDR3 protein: CSAPGQGTFSYNEQFF
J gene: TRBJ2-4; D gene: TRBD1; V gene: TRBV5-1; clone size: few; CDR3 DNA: TGCGCCAGCAGCTCTACAGGGGGAATAGCCAAAAACATTCAGTACTTC; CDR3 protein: CASSSTGGIAKNIQYF
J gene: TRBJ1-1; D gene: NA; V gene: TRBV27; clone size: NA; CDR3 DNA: TGTGCCAGCAGTCCAAGGACAGCAATGAACACTGAAGCTTTCTTT; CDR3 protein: CASSPRTAMNTEAFF
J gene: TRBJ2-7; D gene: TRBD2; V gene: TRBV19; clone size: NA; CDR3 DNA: TGTGCCAGTAGTATCGGCCCTAGCGGCTCCTACGAGCAGTACTTC; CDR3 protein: CASSIGPSGSYEQYF
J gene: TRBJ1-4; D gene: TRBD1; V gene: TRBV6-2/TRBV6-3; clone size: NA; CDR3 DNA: TGTGCCAGCACCCCCCGGGACAGGTTTAGGCTGTTTTTT; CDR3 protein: CASTPRDRFRLFF
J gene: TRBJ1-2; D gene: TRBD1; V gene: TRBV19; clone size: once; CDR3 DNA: TGTGCCAGTAGTACCCGGACAGGCCTTGATGGCTACACCTTC; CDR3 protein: CASSTRTGLDGYTF
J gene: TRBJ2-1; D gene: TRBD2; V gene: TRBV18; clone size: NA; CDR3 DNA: TGTGCCAGCTCACCAAGACTAGCGGGCTTCAATGAGCAGTTCTTC; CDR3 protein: CASSPRLAGFNEQFF
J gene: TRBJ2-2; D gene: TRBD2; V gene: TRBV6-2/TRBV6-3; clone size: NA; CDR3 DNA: TGTGCCAGCAGTTACGGGGGGGATGGCACCGGGGAGCTGTTTTTT; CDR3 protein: CASSYGGDGTGELFF
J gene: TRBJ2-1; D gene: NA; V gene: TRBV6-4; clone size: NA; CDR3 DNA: TGTGCCAGCAGTCAGGACTACCCACCCAATGAGCAGTTCTTC; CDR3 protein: CASSQDYPPNEQFF